The 15 T cell receptor beta chains listed next were all sequenced from one sample in a study of molecular identifiers for immune sequencing clone quantification. Via MiXCR, TCRdb re-called the PCR reads, giving one row per CDR3 protein. The sample lists a few hundred thousand distinct CDR3 sequences, roughly 26% seen once, with approximately 0.8% in the top ten. The sequencing sample was made of naive CD8+ T cells from blood, with Jurkat cell RNA spiked in. The subset: FACS-sorted CD8+CD4-CCR7+CD45RA+ naive T cells. Receptors originate from a human donor in good health. Some libraries in this study had Jurkat cell RNA spiked in.

This clonotype was counted many times. J is TRBJ2-7 and V is TRBV5-1, with a tentative D call TRBD1 (5 bases). The CDR3 covers 13 residues. Per the germline V gene, CDR1 is SGHRS and CDR2 is YFSETQ. V gave up 6 bases and J gave up 2 bases, with 12 bases separating them. CDR3 residues: CASNQGPAYEQYF. The CDR3 DNA is TGCGCCAGCAACCAGGGTCCGGCCTACGAGCAGTACTTC.

The chain carries TRBV28 and TRBJ2-1, with D tentatively TRBD2 (5 bases). The CDR3 sequence is 15 residues long. Germline assignment: CDR1 MDHEN and CDR2 SYDVKM. V was shortened by 9 bases and J by 0 bases, with 15 bases between the two germline ends. Written as DNA, the CDR3 is TGTGCCAGTCTCTTCAGCGGAAGCTCCTACAATGAGCAGTTCTTC. This gives the protein CASLFSGSSYNEQFF.

This chain connects TRBV27 to TRBJ2-7; TRBD2 might be the D (5 bases). V was cut by 1 base and J by 3 bases, with 10 bases left in between. This CDR3 is 14 amino acids long. Germline CDR1 MNHEY, CDR2 SMNVEV (reference sequence). This CDR3 reads CASSLFPGGYEQYF. For the CDR3, the DNA is TGTGCCAGCAGTTTATTCCCCGGAGGCTACGAGCAGTACTTC.

V is TRBV4-1 and J is TRBJ2-2; 8 bases are a match to TRBD1. The germline gives CDR1 MGHRA, CDR2 YSYEKL. The CDR3 loop spans 18 amino acids. The ends lost 1 base at V and 6 bases at J; junction bases unmatched: 13. CDR3 sequence: CASSQAGPGGGGSGELFF. As DNA, the CDR3 is TGCGCCAGCAGCCAAGCCGGACCAGGGGGCGGTGGATCCGGGGAGCTGTTTTTT.

The V and J genes are TRBV24-1 and TRBJ2-2; D is perhaps TRBD1 (6 bases). CDR3 length: 15 amino acids. Germline CDR1 is KGHDR and CDR2 is SFDVKD. V was clipped by 1 base and J by 3 bases, with 8 bases between them. The CDR3 here is CATSDFGTYTGELFF. The CDR3 DNA reads TGTGCCACCAGTGATTTCGGGACATACACCGGGGAGCTGTTTTTT.

This clonotype was seen a few times. The rearrangement uses TRBV6-1 and TRBJ1-3; TRBD1 agrees at 7 bases. V was pared by 5 bases and J by 0 bases, with 7 bases of the junction left unmatched. CDR3 length: 16 amino acids. The germline CDR1 and CDR2 sequences are MNHNS and SASEGT. The CDR3 DNA reads as TGTGCCAGCAGTCCTGTGGGACAGATCTCTGGAAACACCATATATTTT. Its protein product is CASSPVGQISGNTIYF.

This clonotype showed up many times. This sequence joins TRBV4-3 and TRBJ2-7, with 8 bases lining up with TRBD2. Per the germline V gene, CDR1 is LGHNA and CDR2 is YSLEER. Losses at the gene ends were 3 bases for V and 4 bases for J; bases not matched to a gene: 8. This CDR3 comprises 15 residues. DNA for the CDR3: TGCGCCAGCAGCCAGGGATGGGCTAGCGGGTACGAGCAGTACTTC. The encoded protein is CASSQGWASGYEQYF.

This clonotype turned up a few times. The rearrangement joins TRBV28 to TRBJ2-1; 12 bases are shared with TRBD2. The V gene end was trimmed by 3 bases and the J gene end by 4 bases; junction bases not matched to a gene: 4. The CDR3 runs 16 residues. Germline CDR1 reads MDHEN; CDR2 reads SYDVKM. The CDR3 region has the DNA TGTGCCAGCAGTTTCCCCCTAGCGGGAGGGTACAATGAGCAGTTCTTC. It is translated as CASSFPLAGGYNEQFF.

In this sample, this clonotype turned up once. This chain joins TRBV27 and TRBJ1-5; D gene uncertain. CDR1 is MNHEY and CDR2 is SMNVEV in the germline V gene (reference sequence). The CDR3 length is 9 residues. The CDR3 bases are TGTGCGGCAGGACAGCCCCAGCATTTT. This encodes CAAGQPQHF.

Concerning this clonotype: An end of the junction does not agree with germline; a read error may underlie this. The gene calls are TRBV25-1 and TRBJ2-5; D unresolved. This CDR3 is built from 12 residues. The germline V gene has CDR1 MGHDK and CDR2 SYGVNS. The CDR3 bases are TGTGCCAGCAGTGAATCCCGAGAGTCCCAGTACTTC. This encodes CASSESRESQYF.

In this sample, this clonotype turned up many times. This chain's CDR3 is CASSSPGQGRYEQYF. CDR3 nucleotide sequence: TGTGCCAGCAGCTCGCCCGGACAGGGAAGGTACGAGCAGTACTTC. The V call is TRBV7-9, the J call TRBJ2-7; 8 positions agree with TRBD1. CDR1 and CDR2 (germline): SEHNR, FQNEAQ (reference sequence). This CDR3 has 15 residues. With 4 bases clipped from V and 4 bases from J, the junction kept 9 bases outside the gene matches.

The chain joins TRBV10-3 to TRBJ1-2; the D is unclear. Germline CDR1 reads ENHRY; CDR2 reads SYGVKD. V lost 0 bases to trimming and J lost 0 bases, with 11 bases between them. The CDR3 sequence is 16 residues long. The CDR3 reads CAISESSDLTNYGYTF. In nucleotides, the CDR3 is TGTGCCATCAGTGAGTCTTCGGATTTAACTAACTATGGCTACACCTTC.

This clonotype was observed a handful of times. The chain recombines TRBV6-6 with TRBJ1-5; no definite D call. Trimming removed 2 bases from V and 5 bases from J, with 19 bases in between. In germline, CDR1 is MNHNY, CDR2 SVGAGI (reference sequence). This CDR3 is 17 amino acids long. The CDR3 nucleotides read TGTGCCAGCAGTTACCCACGGGCCGAAACCCTCCATCAGCCCCAGCATTTT. Encoded protein: CASSYPRAETLHQPQHF.

This clonotype has a count of ten or more. V usage is TRBV5-1 and J usage is TRBJ2-5; a weak D match, TRBD1 (5 bases). This CDR3 contains 14 residues. Germline assignment: CDR1 SGHRS and CDR2 YFSETQ. With 0 bases removed from V and 4 bases from J, the gap between germline ends came to 10 bases. The CDR3 loop is CASSLEHRPETQYF. The CDR3 nucleotides read TGCGCCAGCAGCTTGGAGCACAGGCCAGAGACCCAGTACTTC.

This clonotype came up a few times. The chain carries TRBV7-9 and TRBJ2-7; tentatively, D is TRBD2 (5 bases). Germline V gene data show CDR1 as SEHNR and CDR2 as FQNEAQ (reference sequence). This CDR3 spans 15 amino acids. V shed 4 bases and J shed 3 bases, with 16 bases lying between them. In nucleotides, the CDR3 is TGTGCCAGCAGCTCTCCAATAACTAGGAACTACGAGCAGTACTTC. Translation gives CASSSPITRNYEQYF.